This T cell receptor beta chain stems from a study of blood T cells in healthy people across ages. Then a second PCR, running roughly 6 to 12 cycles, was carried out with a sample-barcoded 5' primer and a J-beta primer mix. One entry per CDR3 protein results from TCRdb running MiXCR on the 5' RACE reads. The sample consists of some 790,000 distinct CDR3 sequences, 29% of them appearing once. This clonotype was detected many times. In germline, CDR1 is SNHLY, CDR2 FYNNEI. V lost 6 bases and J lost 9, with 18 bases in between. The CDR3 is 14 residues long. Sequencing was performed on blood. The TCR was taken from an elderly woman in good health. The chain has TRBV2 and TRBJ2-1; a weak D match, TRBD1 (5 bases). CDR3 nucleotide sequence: TGTGCCAGCAGCAAGGAGTGGGGCCAGGGTGAGCAGTTCTTC. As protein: CASSKEWGQGEQFF.